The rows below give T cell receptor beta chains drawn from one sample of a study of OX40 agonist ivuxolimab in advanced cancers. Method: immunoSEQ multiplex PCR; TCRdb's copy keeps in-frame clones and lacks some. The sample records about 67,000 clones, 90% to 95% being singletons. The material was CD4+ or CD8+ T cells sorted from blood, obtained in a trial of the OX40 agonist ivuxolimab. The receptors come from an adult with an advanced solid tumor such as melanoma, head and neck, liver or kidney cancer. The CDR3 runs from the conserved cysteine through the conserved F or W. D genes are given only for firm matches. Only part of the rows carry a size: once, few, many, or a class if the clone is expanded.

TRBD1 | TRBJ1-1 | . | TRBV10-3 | TGTGCCATCAGTGAGTCCCCAGGGGGGAACACTGAAGCTTTCTTT | CAISESPGGNTEAFF
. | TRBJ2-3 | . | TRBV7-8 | TGTGCCTCCCAGCTTATACTAAGCACAGATACGCAGTATTTT | CASQLILSTDTQYF
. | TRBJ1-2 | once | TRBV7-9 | TGTGCCAGCAGCTTAGGGTCGGCGACTAACTATGGCTACACCTTC | CASSLGSATNYGYTF
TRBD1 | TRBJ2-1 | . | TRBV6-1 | TGTGCCAGCAGTCCCCAGGACAGGGGTGAGCAGTTCTTC | CASSPQDRGEQFF
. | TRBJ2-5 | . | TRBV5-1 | TGCGCCAGCAGCTTAGGAGGGGGGCCCGGAGGGGCTAGAGAGACCCAGTACTTC | CASSLGGGPGGARETQYF
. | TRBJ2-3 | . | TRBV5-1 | TGCGCCAGCAGCTTGGCCCCTCTGGGCGCAGATACGCAGTATTTT | CASSLAPLGADTQYF
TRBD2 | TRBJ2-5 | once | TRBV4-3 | TGCGCCAGCAGCCTATTCGGGGGGGGTGCCCAAGAGACCCAGTACTTC | CASSLFGGGAQETQYF
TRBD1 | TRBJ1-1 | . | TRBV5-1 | TGCGCCAGCAGGGACGGGACAGAGAACACTGAAGCTTTCTTT | CASRDGTENTEAFF
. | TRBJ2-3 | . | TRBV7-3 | TGTGCCAGCAGCCGCTACTCACCCCCAGATACGCAGTATTTT | CASSRYSPPDTQYF
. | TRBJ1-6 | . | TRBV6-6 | TGTGCCAGCAGTTATAGTATGTATTCACCCCTCCACTTT | CASSYSMYSPLHF
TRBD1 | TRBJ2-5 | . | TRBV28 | TGTGCCAGCAGTTTATACGGGAGGACAGGGGTGTACTTC | CASSLYGRTGVYF
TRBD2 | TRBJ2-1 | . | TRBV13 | TGTGCCAGCAGCAACCGACTAGCGGGAGGGAGCTCCTACAATGAGCAGTTCTTC | CASSNRLAGGSSYNEQFF
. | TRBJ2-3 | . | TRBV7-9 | TGTGCCAGCAGCTTGGAGGGTCTCGGAGGAGGGGGCGCGGGAGATACGCAGTATTTT | CASSLEGLGGGGAGDTQYF
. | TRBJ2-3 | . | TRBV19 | TGTGCCAGTAGTAATAAACTGGAAACGAGCACAGATACGCAGTATTTT | CASSNKLETSTDTQYF
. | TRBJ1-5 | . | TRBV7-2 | TGTGCCAGCAGCTCAGGATTAGGGGGTCAGCCCCAGCATTTT | CASSSGLGGQPQHF
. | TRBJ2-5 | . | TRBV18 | TGTGCCAGCTCACAGAGGGACTTCCAAGAGACCCAGTACTTC | CASSQRDFQETQYF
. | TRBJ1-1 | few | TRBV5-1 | TGCGCCAGCAGCTTGGAGGAAGGCGGGAACACTGAAGCTTTCTTT | CASSLEEGGNTEAFF
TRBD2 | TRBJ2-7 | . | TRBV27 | TGTGCCAGCAGTTTGCTAGCGGGGACCTACGAGCAGTACTTC | CASSLLAGTYEQYF
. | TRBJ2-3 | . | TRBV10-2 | TGCGCCAGCAGTGAGCCATCGGCCTCAGATACGCAGTATTTT | CASSEPSASDTQYF
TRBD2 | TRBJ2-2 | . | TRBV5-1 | TGCGCCAGCAGCCAAATGGGACTAGCCAACACCGGGGAGCTGTTTTTT | CASSQMGLANTGELFF
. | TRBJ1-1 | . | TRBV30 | TGTGCCTGGAGTGCGGGCCACACTGAAGCTTTCTTT | CAWSAGHTEAFF
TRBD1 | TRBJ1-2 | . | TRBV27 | TGTGCCAGCAGCAAGACAGGGGATAAGTACTATGGCTACACCTTC | CASSKTGDKYYGYTF
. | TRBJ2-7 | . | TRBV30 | TGTGCCTGGAGTGTGGGGGACGAGCAGTACTTC | CAWSVGDEQYF
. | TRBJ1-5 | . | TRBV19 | TGTGCCAGTAGGATAGCCTTGAGGTTATTCAATCAGCCCCAGCATTTT | CASRIALRLFNQPQHF
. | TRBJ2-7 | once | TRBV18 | TGTGCCAGCTCACGGGGGGCGCTTGGGGAGCAGTACTTC | CASSRGALGEQYF
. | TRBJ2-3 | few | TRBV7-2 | TGTGCCAGCAGCTTAAGACAGCCCACAGATACGCAGTATTTT | CASSLRQPTDTQYF
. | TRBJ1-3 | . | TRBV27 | TGTGCCAGCAGTTCCACAGCGGACTCTGGAAACACCATATATTTT | CASSSTADSGNTIYF
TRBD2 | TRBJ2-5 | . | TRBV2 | TGTGCCAGCAGACTCAGGACTAGCGGACAAGAGACCCAGTACTTC | CASRLRTSGQETQYF
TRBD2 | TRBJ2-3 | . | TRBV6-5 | TGTGCCAGCAGTCAGACGGGACTATCTGTGGATACGCAGTATTTT | CASSQTGLSVDTQYF
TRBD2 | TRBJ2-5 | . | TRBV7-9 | TGTGCCAGCAGGCTAGCGGTCCAAGAGACCCAGTACTTC | CASRLAVQETQYF
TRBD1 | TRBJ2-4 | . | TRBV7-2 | TGTGCCAGCAGCCCAAACCGGGACAGGGCCCTTCAGTACTTC | CASSPNRDRALQYF
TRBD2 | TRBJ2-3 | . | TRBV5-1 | TGCGCCAGCAGCTTGGTCGGCGGGAGCATAGATACGCAGTATTTT | CASSLVGGSIDTQYF
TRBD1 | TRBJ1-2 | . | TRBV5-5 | TGTGCCAGCAGCTTGGGACCGGGGACAGGGTGGTCCTATGGCTACACCTTC | CASSLGPGTGWSYGYTF
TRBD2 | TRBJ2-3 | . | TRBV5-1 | TGCGCCAGCAGCTTGGGCGGGGGGATCGCAGATACGCAGTATTTT | CASSLGGGIADTQYF
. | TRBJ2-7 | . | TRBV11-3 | TGTGCCAGCAGCTTATTCCCCGAACACGAGCAGTACTTC | CASSLFPEHEQYF
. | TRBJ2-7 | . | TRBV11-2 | TGTGCCACCGGACACCTCCGATACGAGCAGTACTTC | CATGHLRYEQYF
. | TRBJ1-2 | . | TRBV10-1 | TGCGCCAGCAGTGAGTCGGGGCAGTATCAGGGCTACACCTTC | CASSESGQYQGYTF
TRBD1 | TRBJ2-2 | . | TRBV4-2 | TGTGCCAGCAGCCTTATCCCACCGGGACAGCTGAACACCGGGGAGCTGTTTTTT | CASSLIPPGQLNTGELFF
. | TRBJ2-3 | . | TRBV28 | TGTGCCGGCATGGGTAGCGAGGGCACAGATACGCAGTATTTT | CAGMGSEGTDTQYF
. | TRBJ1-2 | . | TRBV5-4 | TGTGCCAGCAGCTCCGGGGGTAACTATGGCTACACCTTC | CASSSGGNYGYTF
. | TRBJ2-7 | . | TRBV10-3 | TGTGCCATCAGTTCCTCCTGGCCCGAGCAGTACTTC | CAISSSWPEQYF
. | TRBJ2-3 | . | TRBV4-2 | TGTGCCAGCAGCCAAGATGGGGATTCCGCAGATACGCAGTATTTT | CASSQDGDSADTQYF
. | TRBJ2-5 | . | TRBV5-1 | TGCGCCAGCTCTCCCAGGACCTCAGATTTGGAGACCCAGTACTTC | CASSPRTSDLETQYF
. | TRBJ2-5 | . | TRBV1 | TGCACCAGCAGCCAAGACGGGTTAGGTAGTCCCCAGTACTTC | CTSSQDGLGSPQYF
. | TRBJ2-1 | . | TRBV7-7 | TGTGCTAGCAGCTTGAGTTCCTCCTACAATGAGCAGTTCTTC | CASSLSSSYNEQFF